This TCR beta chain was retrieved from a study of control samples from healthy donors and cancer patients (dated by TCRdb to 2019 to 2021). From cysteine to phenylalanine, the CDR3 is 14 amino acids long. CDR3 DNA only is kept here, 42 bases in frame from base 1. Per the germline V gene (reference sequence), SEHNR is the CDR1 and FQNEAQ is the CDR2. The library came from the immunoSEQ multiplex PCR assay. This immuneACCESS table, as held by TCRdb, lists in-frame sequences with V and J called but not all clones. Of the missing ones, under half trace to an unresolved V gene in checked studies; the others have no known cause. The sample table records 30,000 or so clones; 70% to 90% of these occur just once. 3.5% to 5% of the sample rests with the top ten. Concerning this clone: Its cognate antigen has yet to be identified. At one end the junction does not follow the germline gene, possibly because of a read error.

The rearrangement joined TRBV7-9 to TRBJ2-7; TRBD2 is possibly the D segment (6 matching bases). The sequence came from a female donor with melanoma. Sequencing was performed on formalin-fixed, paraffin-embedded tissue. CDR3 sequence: CASSRGTHSYEQYF. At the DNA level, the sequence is TGTGCCAGCAGCCGCGGGACGCATTCCTACGAGCAGTACTTT.